This TCR beta chain was identified during a study of T cells in Graves' hyperthyroidism and ophthalmopathy (dated by TCRdb to about 2019). Regarding the research as a whole: To identify TCR V-J signatures that set the groups apart, the researchers used a discovery cohort of about a hundred patients, made up of around 40 with Graves' ophthalmopathy and 57 with stable Graves' hyperthyroidism. An independent validation cohort of around 19 hyperthyroidism patients and about 15 patients who later progressed to ophthalmopathy tested prospective prediction of ophthalmopathy. The approximately 95 discovery patients were divided at random into training and test sets in a 7:3 ratio. Thyroid tissue and blood T-cell repertoires from more than five Graves' hyperthyroidism patients were also compared in the study. After sampling, hyperthyroidism patients received methimazole starting at 30 mg daily, and ophthalmopathy patients received high-dose intravenous methylprednisolone. According to the paper, TCR Vbeta CDR3 sequencing was carried out on about 140 peripheral blood samples, which came from around 43 ophthalmopathy, approximately 72 hyperthyroidism and roughly 17 progressor patients.

TCR beta CDR3 regions were amplified from RNA transcripts. A first-round RT-PCR of the TCR CDR3 used the HTBI primer set with the Qiagen OneStep RT-PCR kit. A second multiplex PCR round built the libraries, followed by size selection and purification. Sequencing of the libraries was done on an Illumina HiSeq2000 using paired-end 100 bp reads. Regarding the original processing steps: SOAPnuke was used to process the raw data, removing reads that contained adapters or uncalled bases, had a mean Phred below 15, or lacked an exact match to the constant primer or identifier. COPE v1.2.5 was used to merge high-quality paired reads, and clonotypes were defined as unique nucleotide sequences. MiTCR v1.1 was used to align the clonotypes against IMGT TRBV, TRBD and TRBJ reference segments. Only V-J combinations with frequency above 0.0001, covering approximately 99% of repertoires, were analysed. A TCS score was defined as the ratio of F50 (clonal expansion) to E x V (chaos), with BLOSUM62-based TCRdist applied between CDR3 peptides within each V-J. Welch's t-statistics and random forest reduced roughly 540 V-J features to roughly 13, which were used in a naive Bayes classifier (R e1071). The similarity between thyroid and blood repertoires was quantified using the Morisita-Horn index. The public sequencing data were trimmed at Q25 with fastp and processed into clonotypes with MiXCR by TCRdb, which kept only in-frame beta chains. Rows are combined by CDR3 protein, so each entry shows the most common genes and DNA. The V and J calls and clone size come from TCRdb's table, not from the authors' own analysis. The sample table contains around 580,000 distinct CDR3 sequences; only one count was recorded for about 45% of them. Around 8% of the sample is in the top ten clones.

Between the V and J ends, shortened by 5 bases and 4 bases respectively, the junction contains 17 bases. Sequences SEHNR (CDR1) and FQNEAQ (CDR2) are obtained from the germline V gene (reference sequence). The CDR3 goes from the cysteine to the phenylalanine over 15 residues. The retained sequence is limited to the CDR3, 45 bases, with the frame set at the first base. Ten or more counts support this clonotype. Its target antigen remains unknown. Per-nucleotide qualities are absent, and no much larger clonotype sits a single base away. Graves' hyperthyroidism was defined as stable when no progression to ophthalmopathy occurred over 18 months of follow-up. The hyperthyroidism patients were between 18 and 65 years old and newly diagnosed, with a disease duration of less than 2 months. Patients with uncontrolled infections, other autoimmune diseases, pregnancy or lactation were excluded. Diagnoses relied on clinical symptoms, serum thyroxine and TRAb, thyroid ultrasound and orbital computed tomography. Total RNA was extracted using Trizol reagent, and RNA quality was assessed on an Agilent 2100 Bioanalyzer.

Paper-wide results and their limitations: A 13 V-J signature model separated ophthalmopathy from stable hyperthyroidism, with 87.88% sensitivity and about 81% specificity in cross-validation and 80%/75% in testing. No statistical method was used to fix the sample size in advance, and group allocation was not hidden from the investigators. Most expanded thyroid clonotypes (frequency above 0.001) were also detected in blood, suggesting blood repertoires may reflect thyroid immune responses. During validation, the model predicted progression to ophthalmopathy a median of about 6.5 months ahead of onset, with 60% to 71% sensitivity and 72.22% specificity.

The sample consisted of peripheral blood or thyroid tissue (not recorded which). The receptor chain draws on TRBV7-9 and TRBJ1-1; TRBD1 is a weak D gene call, 5 bases matching. This TCR was recovered from a woman between 18 and 30 years old with Graves' hyperthyroidism. The DNA is TGTGCCAGCAGCAACACGGTCCAGGGTGGCACTGAAGCTTTCTTT. This gives the protein CASSNTVQGGTEAFF.